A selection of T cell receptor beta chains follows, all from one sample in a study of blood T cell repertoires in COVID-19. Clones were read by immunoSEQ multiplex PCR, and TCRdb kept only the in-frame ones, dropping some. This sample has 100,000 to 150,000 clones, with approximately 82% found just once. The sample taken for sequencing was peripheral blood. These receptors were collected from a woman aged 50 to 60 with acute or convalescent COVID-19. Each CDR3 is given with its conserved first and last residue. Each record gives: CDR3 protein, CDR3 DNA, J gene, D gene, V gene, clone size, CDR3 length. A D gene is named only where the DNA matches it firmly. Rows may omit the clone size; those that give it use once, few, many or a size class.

cdr3_aa: CASSPARESGYTF
cdr3_nt: TGTGCCAGCTCACCCGCCCGAGAATCGGGCTACACCTTC
j_call: TRBJ1-2
d_call: NA
v_call: TRBV18
clone_size: NA
cdr3_length: 13

cdr3_aa: CASSSSGGGWAGKAFF
cdr3_nt: TGTGCCAGCAGCTCCAGCGGGGGGGGCTGGGCCGGGAAAGCTTTCTTT
j_call: TRBJ1-1
d_call: NA
v_call: TRBV5-4
clone_size: NA
cdr3_length: 16

cdr3_aa: CASSANRDRDGYTF
cdr3_nt: TGTGCCAGTAGTGCAAACCGGGACAGGGATGGCTACACCTTC
j_call: TRBJ1-2
d_call: TRBD1
v_call: TRBV19
clone_size: NA
cdr3_length: 14

cdr3_aa: CASQKPTENTEAFF
cdr3_nt: TGTGCCAGCCAGAAACCCACAGAAAACACTGAAGCTTTCTTT
j_call: TRBJ1-1
d_call: NA
v_call: TRBV6-5
clone_size: NA
cdr3_length: 14

cdr3_aa: CASSTGQYYGYTF
cdr3_nt: TGTGCCAGCAGTACGGGACAGTACTATGGCTACACCTTC
j_call: TRBJ1-2
d_call: TRBD1
v_call: TRBV28
clone_size: NA
cdr3_length: 13

cdr3_aa: CASTFLDRDLAGYTF
cdr3_nt: TGTGCCAGCACATTTCTAGACAGGGACCTAGCTGGCTACACCTTC
j_call: TRBJ1-2
d_call: TRBD1
v_call: TRBV7-9
clone_size: NA
cdr3_length: 15

cdr3_aa: CASSLDQGVEQPQHF
cdr3_nt: TGTGCCAGCAGCTTGGATCAGGGGGTAGAACAGCCCCAGCATTTT
j_call: TRBJ1-5
d_call: TRBD1
v_call: TRBV7-9
clone_size: NA
cdr3_length: 15

cdr3_aa: CASSFGLAVNEQFF
cdr3_nt: TGTGCCAGCAGCTTTGGACTAGCGGTAAATGAGCAGTTCTTC
j_call: TRBJ2-1
d_call: TRBD2
v_call: TRBV7-3
clone_size: NA
cdr3_length: 14

cdr3_aa: CASSLQVGYTF
cdr3_nt: TGTGCCAGCAGTTTACAGGTCGGCTACACCTTC
j_call: TRBJ1-2
d_call: NA
v_call: TRBV28
clone_size: NA
cdr3_length: 11

cdr3_aa: CASSQIWTGYQETQYF
cdr3_nt: TGTGCCAGCAGCCAAATATGGACAGGGTACCAAGAGACCCAGTACTTC
j_call: TRBJ2-5
d_call: TRBD1
v_call: TRBV4-2
clone_size: NA
cdr3_length: 16

cdr3_aa: CASSQAEGSNEKLFF
cdr3_nt: TGTGCCAGCAGCCAAGCGGAGGGATCTAATGAAAAACTGTTTTTT
j_call: TRBJ1-4
d_call: NA
v_call: TRBV3-1/TRBV3-2
clone_size: once
cdr3_length: 15

cdr3_aa: CASHLGGWGNQPQHF
cdr3_nt: TGTGCCAGCCACCTGGGGGGATGGGGCAATCAGCCCCAGCATTTT
j_call: TRBJ1-5
d_call: NA
v_call: TRBV19
clone_size: NA
cdr3_length: 15

cdr3_aa: CASSDERGPNQPQHF
cdr3_nt: TGTGCCAGCAGCGACGAGCGGGGACCCAATCAGCCCCAGCATTTT
j_call: TRBJ1-5
d_call: NA
v_call: TRBV2
clone_size: NA
cdr3_length: 15

cdr3_aa: CASSGTGELFF
cdr3_nt: TGCGCCAGCAGCGGGACCGGGGAGCTGTTTTTT
j_call: TRBJ2-2
d_call: NA
v_call: TRBV10-1
clone_size: NA
cdr3_length: 11

cdr3_aa: CASSPRTGLANYGYTF
cdr3_nt: TGTGCCAGCTCACCACGGACAGGGCTAGCTAACTATGGCTACACCTTC
j_call: TRBJ1-2
d_call: TRBD1
v_call: TRBV18
clone_size: NA
cdr3_length: 16

cdr3_aa: CATSRKVSGNYGYTF
cdr3_nt: TGTGCCACCAGCCGGAAGGTGTCAGGGAACTATGGCTACACCTTC
j_call: TRBJ1-2
d_call: NA
v_call: TRBV15
clone_size: NA
cdr3_length: 15

cdr3_aa: CAISERSGGETQYF
cdr3_nt: TGTGCCATCAGTGAGAGGAGCGGGGGGGAGACCCAGTACTTC
j_call: TRBJ2-5
d_call: TRBD2
v_call: TRBV10-3
clone_size: NA
cdr3_length: 14

cdr3_aa: CAWSVNRLEAFF
cdr3_nt: TGTGCCTGGAGTGTAAACAGGCTTGAAGCTTTCTTT
j_call: TRBJ1-1
d_call: NA
v_call: TRBV30
clone_size: NA
cdr3_length: 12

cdr3_aa: CSVAVGLAYNEQFF
cdr3_nt: TGCAGCGTAGCCGTGGGACTAGCGTACAATGAGCAGTTCTTC
j_call: TRBJ2-1
d_call: TRBD2
v_call: TRBV29-1
clone_size: NA
cdr3_length: 14

cdr3_aa: CASSLPEAGAYTDTQYF
cdr3_nt: TGTGCCAGCTCACTGCCGGAGGCGGGGGCCTACACAGATACGCAGTATTTT
j_call: TRBJ2-3
d_call: NA
v_call: TRBV18
clone_size: NA
cdr3_length: 17

cdr3_aa: CASSLGLAGGNQETQYF
cdr3_nt: TGTGCCAGCAGCCTGGGACTAGCGGGAGGTAACCAAGAGACCCAGTACTTC
j_call: TRBJ2-5
d_call: TRBD2
v_call: TRBV28
clone_size: NA
cdr3_length: 17

cdr3_aa: CASSEGSSGGGETQYF
cdr3_nt: TGTGCCAGCAGTGAAGGGAGTAGCGGGGGGGGAGAGACCCAGTACTTC
j_call: TRBJ2-5
d_call: TRBD2
v_call: TRBV6-1
clone_size: NA
cdr3_length: 16

cdr3_aa: CASTPSSGHGYGYTF
cdr3_nt: TGTGCCAGCACTCCCTCGTCAGGGCATGGCTATGGCTACACCTTC
j_call: TRBJ1-2
d_call: NA
v_call: TRBV28
clone_size: few
cdr3_length: 15

cdr3_aa: CASSPAQGASEAFF
cdr3_nt: TGTGCCAGCTCACCGGCACAGGGAGCCTCTGAAGCTTTCTTT
j_call: TRBJ1-1
d_call: NA
v_call: TRBV18
clone_size: NA
cdr3_length: 14

cdr3_aa: CASSLERTSGQETQYF
cdr3_nt: TGTGCCAGCAGCTTAGAAAGAACTAGCGGGCAAGAGACCCAGTACTTC
j_call: TRBJ2-5
d_call: TRBD2
v_call: TRBV11-2
clone_size: NA
cdr3_length: 16

cdr3_aa: CASSVGLGQETQYF
cdr3_nt: TGTGCCAGCAGCGTCGGACTAGGCCAAGAGACCCAGTACTTC
j_call: TRBJ2-5
d_call: TRBD2
v_call: TRBV9
clone_size: NA
cdr3_length: 14

cdr3_aa: CASSNNGYNEQFF
cdr3_nt: TGTGCCAGCAGCAATAACGGCTACAATGAGCAGTTCTTC
j_call: TRBJ2-1
d_call: NA
v_call: TRBV7-3
clone_size: NA
cdr3_length: 13

cdr3_aa: CASSQDTQGREQFF
cdr3_nt: TGTGCCAGCAGCCAAGATACCCAGGGCAGGGAGCAGTTCTTC
j_call: TRBJ2-1
d_call: NA
v_call: TRBV3-1/TRBV3-2
clone_size: NA
cdr3_length: 14

cdr3_aa: CASPGGTGANVLTF
cdr3_nt: TGTGCCAGTCCAGGGGGAACTGGGGCCAACGTCCTGACTTTC
j_call: TRBJ2-6
d_call: TRBD1
v_call: TRBV6-5
clone_size: NA
cdr3_length: 14

cdr3_aa: CASSIEDNRNTIYF
cdr3_nt: TGTGCCAGTAGTATAGAGGACAACAGAAACACCATATATTTT
j_call: TRBJ1-3
d_call: NA
v_call: TRBV19
clone_size: once
cdr3_length: 14

cdr3_aa: CASSLDWGGLNEQFF
cdr3_nt: TGTGCCAGCAGCTTAGATTGGGGGGGCCTCAATGAGCAGTTCTTC
j_call: TRBJ2-1
d_call: NA
v_call: TRBV7-9
clone_size: NA
cdr3_length: 15

cdr3_aa: CAWSVSSSEPQHF
cdr3_nt: TGTGCCTGGAGTGTATCCTCCTCGGAGCCCCAGCATTTT
j_call: TRBJ1-5
d_call: NA
v_call: TRBV30
clone_size: NA
cdr3_length: 13

cdr3_aa: CASSSQGADYGYTF
cdr3_nt: TGTGCCAGCTCATCCCAGGGGGCGGACTATGGCTACACCTTC
j_call: TRBJ1-2
d_call: TRBD1
v_call: TRBV18
clone_size: NA
cdr3_length: 14

cdr3_aa: CATSDPGSIGYNEQFF
cdr3_nt: TGTGCCACCAGTGACCCCGGGTCAATCGGATACAATGAGCAGTTCTTC
j_call: TRBJ2-1
d_call: NA
v_call: TRBV24-1
clone_size: NA
cdr3_length: 16

cdr3_aa: CATTPTGSSPLHF
cdr3_nt: TGTGCCACCACTCCGACAGGGAGCTCACCCCTCCACTTT
j_call: TRBJ1-6
d_call: TRBD1
v_call: TRBV6-5
clone_size: NA
cdr3_length: 13

cdr3_aa: CASRDRGSYLQDYTF
cdr3_nt: TGTGCCAGCAGGGACAGGGGATCTTACCTTCAAGACTACACCTTC
j_call: TRBJ1-2
d_call: TRBD1
v_call: TRBV2
clone_size: NA
cdr3_length: 15

cdr3_aa: CASRTGLAETLYEQYF
cdr3_nt: TGTGCCAGCCGGACGGGGCTAGCGGAAACACTCTACGAGCAGTACTTC
j_call: TRBJ2-7
d_call: TRBD2
v_call: TRBV7-8
clone_size: NA
cdr3_length: 16

cdr3_aa: CASSPNPQGRGNTIYF
cdr3_nt: TGTGCCAGCTCACCTAACCCGCAGGGCCGTGGAAACACCATATATTTT
j_call: TRBJ1-3
d_call: NA
v_call: TRBV18
clone_size: NA
cdr3_length: 16

cdr3_aa: CATSSLGTFREKLFF
cdr3_nt: TGTGCCACCAGCAGTTTGGGGACATTCAGGGAAAAACTGTTTTTT
j_call: TRBJ1-4
d_call: NA
v_call: TRBV15
clone_size: NA
cdr3_length: 15

cdr3_aa: CASSLSPWQGNSPLHF
cdr3_nt: TGTGCCAGCAGTTTGTCGCCCTGGCAGGGAAATTCACCCCTCCACTTT
j_call: TRBJ1-6
d_call: NA
v_call: TRBV27
clone_size: NA
cdr3_length: 16

cdr3_aa: CASSPNVRTEAFF
cdr3_nt: TGTGCTAGCAGCCCAAACGTGCGGACTGAAGCTTTCTTT
j_call: TRBJ1-1
d_call: NA
v_call: TRBV7-7
clone_size: NA
cdr3_length: 13

cdr3_aa: CASSYSLQNYGYTF
cdr3_nt: TGTGCCAGCAGTTACTCGTTACAAAACTATGGCTACACCTTC
j_call: TRBJ1-2
d_call: NA
v_call: TRBV6-5
clone_size: few
cdr3_length: 14

cdr3_aa: CASSRPGMNTEAFF
cdr3_nt: TGCGCCAGCAGTCGCCCAGGAATGAACACTGAAGCTTTCTTT
j_call: TRBJ1-1
d_call: NA
v_call: TRBV5-1
clone_size: few
cdr3_length: 14

cdr3_aa: CASSPSGDEQYF
cdr3_nt: TGTGCCAGCTCACCGAGCGGTGACGAGCAGTACTTC
j_call: TRBJ2-7
d_call: NA
v_call: TRBV18
clone_size: NA
cdr3_length: 12

cdr3_aa: CASRENNYGYTF
cdr3_nt: TGTGCCAGCAGGGAGAATAACTATGGCTACACCTTC
j_call: TRBJ1-2
d_call: NA
v_call: TRBV6-5
clone_size: NA
cdr3_length: 12